This T cell receptor (beta chain) was sequenced in a study of spatial heterogeneity in lung cancer. Time point: sample taken at primary tumor resection. Overall study results and limits: Counts of expanded intratumoral alpha and beta TCRs tracked tumor mutation counts.

A unique molecular identifier was attached to every TCR cDNA molecule. Using its own MiXCR run on the 5' RACE reads, TCRdb lists one record per CDR3 protein. Of roughly 28,000 distinct CDR3 sequences in the sample, approximately 6.9% were seen once. Trimming shortened V by 0 bases and J by 2 bases, and 17 bases separated the two germline ends. Germline V gene data show CDR1 as DFQATT and CDR2 as SNEGSKA (reference sequence). The CDR3 covers 16 residues. In this sample, this clonotype turned up many times. As yet, its antigen is unknown. The rearrangement joins TRBV20-1 to TRBJ2-7; maybe TRBD1 (6 bases). This TCR derives from a male donor with early-stage non-small cell lung cancer. The source was lung tumor tissue, collected at surgery. The CDR3 DNA sequence: TGCAGTGCTAGAGATAGTAGCAGGGGCTCCCCCTACGAGCAGTACTTC. This translates into CSARDSSRGSPYEQYF.